The 23 T cell receptor beta chains below were found in one sample sequenced in a study of blood T cell repertoires in COVID-19 (dated by TCRdb to about 2020). Receptors were amplified or captured by the immunoSEQ multiplex PCR assay. This immuneACCESS table, as held by TCRdb, lists in-frame sequences with V and J called but not all clones. Of the missing ones, under half trace to an unresolved V gene in checked studies; the others have no known cause. The sample yields some 220,000 clones; 80% were counted once. 7.2% of the sample goes to the ten largest clones. Material: peripheral blood. Receptor source: a woman in her seventies with acute or convalescent COVID-19.

This clone came up once. A read error may produce the germline difference seen at one junction end. The J gene is TRBJ1-6, the V gene TRBV5-1, with a possible D match to TRBD1 (6 bases). The CDR3 totals 16 residues. Germline CDR1 reads SGHRS; CDR2 reads YFSETQ. CDR3 protein: CAGRSGDLSYNSPLHF. CDR3 coding DNA: TGCGCCGGCAGGTCAGGGGACCTCTCCTATAATTCACCCCTCCACTTT.

The chain couples TRBV6-5 to TRBJ2-3; 8 bases match TRBD2. The CDR3 has 16 amino acids. J was trimmed by 4 bases and V by 2 bases; bases with no gene match: 8. Looked up from germline, CDR1 is MNHEY and CDR2 is SVGAGI. In nucleotides, the CDR3 is TGTGCCAGCAGTTACGGAGCGGGGGCGGCCGCAGATACGCAGTATTTT. This encodes CASSYGAGAAADTQYF.

The chain carries TRBV6-2 or TRBV6-3 and TRBJ2-4, with 7 bases that match TRBD1. The germline CDR1 and CDR2 sequences are MNHEY and SVGEGT. This CDR3 contains 16 residues. V lost 5 bases and J lost 4; bases outside the gene matches: 11. CDR3 nucleotide sequence: TGTGCCAGCAGTGCACCGGGACAGCTTTTAAAAAACATTCAGTACTTC. Amino acid sequence: CASSAPGQLLKNIQYF.

The chain is built from TRBV5-1 and TRBJ2-7, with TRBD1 matching over 9 bases. This CDR3 is built from 13 residues. With 4 bases clipped from V and 5 bases from J, the junction kept 4 bases outside the gene matches. Germline V gene lookup returns CDR1 SGHRS and CDR2 YFSETQ. The CDR3 nucleotides are TGCGCCAGCAGCCAGGGGACAGGGAACGAGCAGTACTTC. As protein: CASSQGTGNEQYF.

The V gene is TRBV7-2, the J gene TRBJ2-3; a weak D match, TRBD1 (5 bases). Germline V gene sequence: CDR1 SGHTA, CDR2 FQGNSA. This CDR3 is 15 amino acids long. The V gene lost 6 bases and the J gene lost 3 bases, with 16 bases spanning the gap. The DNA of the CDR3 is TGTGCCAGCAGTTACGCAGTGGGGCGAACAGATACGCAGTATTTT. Protein sequence: CASSYAVGRTDTQYF.

This clone has only one observation. V gene TRBV6-5 combines with J gene TRBJ2-3; the match to TRBD2 covers 9 bases. Germline-derived CDR1 and CDR2 are MNHEY and SVGAGI. The J segment lost 3 bases and the V segment lost 7 bases, leaving 5 bases of the junction unmatched. The CDR3 is 14 residues long. CDR3 coding DNA: TGTGCCAGCACCTCCAGCGGGGGGACAGATACGCAGTATTTT. It specifies CASTSSGGTDTQYF.

V and J are TRBV5-1 and TRBJ2-5; 9 bases are shared with TRBD1. This CDR3 is built from 13 residues. CDR1 SGHRS and CDR2 YFSETQ come from the germline V gene. Losses at the gene ends were 5 bases for V and 6 bases for J; bases not matched to a gene: 5. DNA of the CDR3: TGCGCCAGCAGTCCGACAGGGGGAAAGACCCAGTACTTC. This codes for CASSPTGGKTQYF.

The V gene is TRBV2, the J gene TRBJ1-6; D is possibly TRBD1 (5 bases). Per germline, CDR1 SNHLY and CDR2 FYNNEI. The CDR3 loop spans 15 amino acids. V lost 4 bases, J lost 6 bases, and 13 bases lay in between. CDR3 in amino acids: CASSAQDAANSPLHF. The CDR3 DNA is TGTGCCAGCAGTGCACAGGATGCGGCTAATTCACCCCTCCACTTT.

The chain combines TRBV12-3 or TRBV12-4 with TRBJ2-2; no definite D call. The germline V and J ends were trimmed by 2 bases and 2 bases, with 3 bases remaining between them. There are 13 residues in the CDR3. CDR3 sequence: CASSLSNTGELFF. The CDR3 nucleotides read TGTGCCAGCAGTTTATCTAACACCGGGGAGCTGTTTTTT.

This clone has just one count. The chain employs TRBV7-2 and TRBJ2-5; D is perhaps TRBD1 (5 bases). Germline V gene lookup returns CDR1 SGHTA and CDR2 FQGNSA. Between the trimmed V and J ends, which lost 5 bases and 5 bases, there was a span of 15 bases. This CDR3 contains 14 residues. The CDR3 bases are TGTGCCAGCAGCCCGCAGGGAAGTAGGGAGACCCAGTACTTC. This gives the protein CASSPQGSRETQYF.

This chain connects TRBV18 to TRBJ1-1; TRBD1 matches 7 bases. There are 14 residues in the CDR3. V lost 2 bases, J lost 5 bases, and 5 bases stayed unmatched. Germline lookup yields CDR1 KGHSH and CDR2 LQKENI. The CDR3 nucleotides read TGTGCCAGCTCACCAGGACAGGCCAGGACTGAAGCTTTCTTT. It is translated as CASSPGQARTEAFF.

V usage is TRBV5-6 and J usage is TRBJ1-6, with TRBD1 matching over 7 bases. The V and J ends lost 4 bases and 6 bases, in that order; junction bases with no gene match: 10. Germline CDR1 is SGHDT and CDR2 is YYEEEE. The CDR3 extends over 16 amino acids. The CDR3 loop is CASSPPGQNLNSPLHF. Here the CDR3 DNA reads TGTGCCAGCAGCCCACCGGGACAGAACCTTAATTCACCCCTCCACTTT.

This clone was detected only once. The gene calls are TRBV18 and TRBJ2-3; D is perhaps TRBD2 (5 bases). V dropped 1 base and J dropped 5 bases, with 10 bases sitting between them. This CDR3 contains 14 residues. Germline V gene sequence: CDR1 KGHSH, CDR2 LQKENI. CDR3 sequence reads: CASSPLLSEDTQYF. For the CDR3, the DNA is TGTGCCAGCTCACCACTCCTTAGCGAAGATACGCAGTATTTT.

This chain connects TRBV6-2 or TRBV6-3 to TRBJ2-7; TRBD2 matches 8 bases. This CDR3 has 15 residues. Trimming at V came to 5 bases and at J to 0 bases, leaving 6 bases not matched to a gene. Germline CDR1 is MNHEY and CDR2 is SVGEGT. The CDR3 region has the DNA TGTGCCAGCAGTGGGAGCGGGAGAAGCTCCTACGAGCAGTACTTC. It specifies CASSGSGRSSYEQYF.

The V gene is TRBV5-1, the J gene TRBJ1-1; D remains ambiguous. The V and J ends lost 3 bases and 4 bases respectively, with 7 bases between them. CDR3 length: 12 amino acids. In germline, CDR1 is SGHRS, CDR2 YFSETQ. This CDR3 reads CASSSTITEAFF. The CDR3 DNA reads as TGCGCCAGCAGCTCTACCATCACTGAAGCTTTCTTT.

J is TRBJ1-4 and V is TRBV4-2; 10 nucleotides align to TRBD1. This CDR3 comprises 17 residues. Trimming took 0 bases from V and 7 from J; bases not matched to a gene: 8. CDR1 and CDR2 from the germline V gene are LGHNA and YNFKEQ. The CDR3 coding sequence is TGTGCCAGCAGCCAAGATCCCATGACAGGGGGCAGTGAAAAACTGTTTTTT. Translated, it gives CASSQDPMTGGSEKLFF.

This clone was recorded a few times. The V gene is TRBV5-1, the J gene TRBJ1-5; D remains unclear. V was pared by 3 bases and J by 0 bases, with 22 bases between. Per the germline V gene, CDR1 is SGHRS and CDR2 is YFSETQ. This CDR3 contains 19 residues. CDR3 nucleotides: TGCGCCAGCAGCTCTACGGGATTGCTAGGGAATTCTAGCAATCAGCCCCAGCATTTT. Protein sequence: CASSSTGLLGNSSNQPQHF.

The V gene is TRBV9, the J gene TRBJ2-6; D is unclear. The germline CDR1 and CDR2 sequences are SGDLS and YYNGEE. Trimming took 0 bases from V and 3 from J, leaving 19 bases between them. CDR3 size: 19 residues. DNA of the CDR3: TGTGCCAGCAGCGTAGCGATGGTGACACATTCGGATGGGGCCAACGTCCTGACTTTC. The encoded protein is CASSVAMVTHSDGANVLTF. The entire variable domain, with the rest obtained from reference TRBV9 and TRBJ2-6, is as follows: DSGVTQTPKHLITATGQRVTLRCSPRSGDLSVYWYQQSLDQGLQFLIQYYNGEERAKGNILERFSAQQFPDLHSELNLSSLELGDSALYFCASSVAMVTHSDGANVLTFGAGSRLTVL.

V is TRBV15 and J is TRBJ2-3, with 9 bases matching TRBD1. With 4 bases clipped from V and 3 bases from J, the junction kept 14 bases outside the gene matches. This CDR3 region has 18 residues. Germline V gene lookup returns CDR1 LNHNV and CDR2 YYDKDF (reference sequence). Written as DNA, the CDR3 is TGTGCCACCAGCAAACAACCGGCCGGGACAGGGTGGACAGATACGCAGTATTTT. It specifies CATSKQPAGTGWTDTQYF.

This clone has more than one count but fewer than ten. Distinct nucleotide sequences in the sample also encode this CDR3. The chain combines TRBV19 with TRBJ2-7; D ambiguous. V dropped 0 bases and J dropped 4 bases, with 7 bases sitting between them. The CDR3 is made up of 13 amino acids. CDR1 and CDR2 from the germline V gene are LNHDA and SQIVND (reference sequence). The CDR3 region has the DNA TGTGCCAGTAGTATAGAGGCCAGGTACGAGCAGTACTTC. It yields the protein CASSIEARYEQYF.

V gene TRBV6-5 combines with J gene TRBJ1-2; TRBD1 matches at 7 bases. CDR1 and CDR2 from the germline V gene are MNHEY and SVGAGI. This CDR3 is built from 13 residues. The trim removed 8 bases at V and 5 bases at J, leaving 8 bases unmatched. The CDR3 spells CASGNTGVYGYTF. The CDR3, as DNA: TGTGCCAGCGGTAATACAGGGGTTTATGGCTACACCTTC.

This chain joins TRBV6-5 and TRBJ2-5; D call uncertain. Between the trimmed V and J ends, which lost 7 bases and 0 bases, there was a span of 9 bases. The V gene's germline CDR1 is MNHEY and CDR2 SVGAGI. This CDR3 contains 13 residues. CDR3 coding DNA: TGTGCCAGCAAGGCTGACAACCAAGAGACCCAGTACTTC. Protein: CASKADNQETQYF.

This chain joins TRBV4-1 and TRBJ2-7; no definite D call. The germline gives CDR1 MGHRA, CDR2 YSYEKL. CDR3 length equals 11 residues. Deletions cut 3 bases from V and 5 bases from J, with 5 bases between. CDR3 in DNA: TGCGCCAGCAGCCATTTCGACGAGCAGTACTTC. The encoded protein is CASSHFDEQYF.